This T cell receptor beta chain stems from a study of T cells in Graves' hyperthyroidism and ophthalmopathy (dated by TCRdb to between 2018 and 2021). About the study as a whole: A discovery cohort of roughly 100 patients, about 44 with Graves' ophthalmopathy and about 58 with stable Graves' hyperthyroidism, was used to find distinguishing TCR V-J signatures. Following sampling, methimazole starting at 30 mg daily was given to hyperthyroidism patients, and high-dose intravenous methylprednisolone was given to ophthalmopathy patients. According to the paper, TCR Vbeta CDR3 sequencing was carried out on some 130 peripheral blood samples, which came from fewer than 50 ophthalmopathy, fewer than 80 hyperthyroidism and approximately 17 progressor patients. The 75 to 100 discovery patients were randomly divided into training and test sets at a 7:3 ratio. Prospective prediction of ophthalmopathy was tested in an independent validation cohort consisting of 18 hyperthyroidism patients and some 16 patients who later progressed to ophthalmopathy. In more than five Graves' hyperthyroidism patients, the study also compared T-cell repertoires from thyroid tissue with T-cell repertoires from blood.

Study-wide conclusions, independent of this receptor: No statistical method was used to set the sample size in advance, and investigators knew the group allocation. During validation, the model predicted progression to ophthalmopathy a median of around six months ahead of onset, with almost 71% sensitivity and 72.22% specificity. A model built on a 13 V-J signature distinguished ophthalmopathy from stable hyperthyroidism, reaching 85% to 90% sensitivity and 81.08% specificity in cross-validation and 80%/75% in testing. Most expanded thyroid clonotypes (frequency above 0.001) were also detected in blood, suggesting blood repertoires may reflect thyroid immune responses.

TCR beta CDR3 regions were amplified from RNA transcripts. For the first round of RT-PCR on the TCR CDR3, the HTBI primer set was used together with the Qiagen OneStep RT-PCR kit. Libraries were constructed in a second round of multiplex PCR, after which size selection and purification were performed. Paired-end sequencing of the libraries was performed with 100 bp reads on an Illumina HiSeq2000. On the authors' methods: SOAPnuke was used to process the raw data, throwing out any read that contained adapters or uncalled bases, had a mean Phred below 15, or lacked an exact constant-primer or identifier match. High-quality paired reads were merged with COPE v1.2.5, and unique nucleotide sequences were defined as clonotypes. MiTCR v1.1 was used to align clonotypes to the IMGT TRBV, TRBD and TRBJ reference segments. Analysis was restricted to V-J combinations with a frequency above 0.0001, which covered 99.2% of repertoires. A TCS score was defined as the ratio between F50 (clonal expansion) and ExV (chaos), using BLOSUM62-based TCRdist between CDR3 peptides within each V-J. Welch's t-statistics and random forest reduced roughly 540 V-J features to about 13, which were used in a naive Bayes classifier (R e1071). The similarity between thyroid and blood repertoires was quantified using the Morisita-Horn index. TCRdb trimmed public reads at Q25 via fastp, called clones via MiXCR and kept in-frame beta chains. A single entry per CDR3 protein holds the most common genes and DNA from its merged rows. TCRdb's processing, not the authors', yielded these V and J calls. This sample holds about 570,000 distinct CDR3 sequences; around 45% were observed only once. The ten largest clones represent around 19% of the sample.

The study excluded patients with uncontrolled infections, other autoimmune diseases, pregnancy or lactation. Clinical symptoms, serum thyroxine and TRAb, thyroid ultrasound, and orbital computed tomography formed the basis for the diagnoses. Total RNA was extracted with Trizol reagent, and quality was checked on an Agilent 2100 Bioanalyzer. This clonotype was seen many times. Its target antigen remains unknown. Base qualities are not recorded, but no much larger clone differs from it by a single base. The CDR3 starts with the cysteine, ends with the phenylalanine, and has 13 residues. The kept DNA is CDR3 alone, 39 bases in frame from the first base. V lost 5 bases and J lost 6 bases, and the count of bases not matched to a germline gene is 4. The germline V gene supplies CDR1 SGHTA and CDR2 FQGTGA.

Material: peripheral blood or thyroid tissue (not recorded which). The sequence came from an adult woman with Graves' disease, either hyperthyroidism or ophthalmopathy (not recorded which). The sequence is built from TRBV7-3 and TRBJ1-5, with TRBD1 identical over 7 junction bases. The sequence in DNA is TGTGCCAGCAGCAGGGGGCAGGGTCAGCCCCAGCATTTT. The encoded protein is CASSRGQGQPQHF.